This record concerns one T cell receptor (beta chain) sequence. The antigen this receptor binds is unknown. No base qualities exist here, and no much larger clone lies one base off it. V and J lose 5 bases and 5 bases, and a span of 12 bases separates them. Including cysteine and phenylalanine, the CDR3 has 12 amino acids. Just CDR3 DNA is preserved here, 36 bases in frame from base 1. Reading the germline V gene (reference sequence) gives CDR1 GTSNPN and CDR2 SVGIG. The sample belongs to a study of cytotoxic CD8 clonotypes in ibrutinib-treated CLL (dated by TCRdb to about 2021). The study in broad terms: The cohort had 11 relapsed/refractory and about 15 treatment-naive patients; 17 were IGHV unmutated. Partial responses were observed in 24 patients and complete responses in 2; after a median follow-up of roughly 72 months, remission was maintained in approximately 14 patients and progression was observed in some 12. Response samples were obtained after a median of approximately eleven months of treatment, with a range of roughly 6 to 40 months. Samples averaged approximately 260,000 productive templates and about 94,000 productive rearrangements. Of the roughly 86 people in the trial, about 27 had longitudinal samples available. Cryopreserved peripheral blood mononuclear cells were obtained before treatment, at response, and at either sustained remission or disease progression. All remission and progressive disease samples were collected while patients were still receiving ibrutinib.

Beyond this particular receptor, the publication reports: Sampling times were not matched between patients in sustained remission and patients whose disease was progressing, and lymph node repertoires were not examined. Baseline clonality was found to be higher than that of age-matched healthy donors and was strongly correlated with circulating CD8+ T-cell counts. Public clonotypes were rare and either contracted or stayed stable during treatment, and the rise in clonality at ibrutinib response reflected the expansion of private clonotypes. Clonality rose at ibrutinib response, remained stable during sustained remission, and dropped back toward baseline at progression.

Interpreted using the paper, the time point label stands for: less than 30 months on ibrutinib. For TCR beta library preparation, roughly 2.2 micrograms of genomic DNA were isolated from cryopreserved PBMCs. Longitudinal blood samples from CLL patients receiving ibrutinib monotherapy were subjected to high-throughput TCR beta sequencing. Patients were enrolled in a phase 2 open-label single-center ibrutinib monotherapy trial. On a MiSeq, deep resolution sequencing aimed for a depth between 1 in 1 million and 1 in 200,000 T cells, with each clonotype covered 10x on average. The immunoSEQ hsTCRB Kit was used to generate the TCR beta libraries. The study's processing was this. The data were analyzed with ImmunoSEQ Analyzer and ImmunoSEQ Data Assistant, and V, D and J gene assignments followed IMGT definitions. Clonality, with values ranging from 0 to 1, was calculated as one minus the normalized Shannon entropy of productive rearrangement frequencies. Only overrepresented clonotypes making up at least 0.05% of the repertoire of each patient were included in the public clonotype analysis. Repertoires from 10 to 15 age-matched healthy donors in immuneACCESS were used as clonality controls. What TCRdb holds here is the immuneACCESS table cut down to in-frame rearrangements. Part of the clones is not present; checked against another copy, under half of the missing clones reflect an unresolved V gene, and the others are unexplained. That table furnishes V, J and clone size, whereas the DNA furnished D and trimming. In all, the sample holds hundreds of thousands of clones, and 70% of those were seen once. Clones ranked in the top ten supply 15% of the sample.

The specimen was PBMCs, collected after 24 months of ibrutinib treatment. The chain was built from TRBV30 and TRBJ1-2; too little of a D gene remains to name it. This receptor was obtained from a human donor with chronic lymphocytic leukemia. The sequenced DNA is TGTGCCTGGTCGACGGCTACTTATGGCTACACCTTC. The encoded protein is CAWSTATYGYTF.